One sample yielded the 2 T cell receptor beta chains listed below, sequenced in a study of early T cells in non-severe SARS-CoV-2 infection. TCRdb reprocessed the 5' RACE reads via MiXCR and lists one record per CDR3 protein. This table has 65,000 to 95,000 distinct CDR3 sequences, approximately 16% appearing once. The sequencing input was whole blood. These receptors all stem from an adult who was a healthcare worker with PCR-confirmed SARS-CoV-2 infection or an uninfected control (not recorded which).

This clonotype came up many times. CDR3 residues: CATSEPGTYGYTF. DNA of the CDR3: TGTGCCACCAGTGAGCCCGGGACCTATGGCTACACCTTC. The chain carries TRBV24-1 and TRBJ1-2; weak D call: TRBD1 (5 bases). Germline CDR1 KGHDR, CDR2 SFDVKD. Trimming pared 4 bases from V and 4 bases from J, leaving 9 bases between. This CDR3 region has 13 residues.

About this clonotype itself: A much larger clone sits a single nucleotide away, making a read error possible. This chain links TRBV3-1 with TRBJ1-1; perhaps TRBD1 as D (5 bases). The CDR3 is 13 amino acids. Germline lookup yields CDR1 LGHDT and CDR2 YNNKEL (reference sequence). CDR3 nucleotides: TGTGCCAGCAGCTCAGGGAAGAACACTGAAGCTTACTTT. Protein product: CASSSGKNTEAYF.